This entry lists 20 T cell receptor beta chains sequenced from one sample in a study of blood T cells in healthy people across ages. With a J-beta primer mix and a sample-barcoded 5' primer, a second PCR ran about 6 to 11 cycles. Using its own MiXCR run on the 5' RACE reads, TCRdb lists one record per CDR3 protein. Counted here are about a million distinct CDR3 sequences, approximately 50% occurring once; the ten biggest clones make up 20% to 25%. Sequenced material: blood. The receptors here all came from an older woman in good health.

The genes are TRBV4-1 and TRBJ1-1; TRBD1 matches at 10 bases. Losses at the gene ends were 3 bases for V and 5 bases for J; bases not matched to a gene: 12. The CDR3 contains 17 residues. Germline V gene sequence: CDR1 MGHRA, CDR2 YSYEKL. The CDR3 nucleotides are TGCGCCAGCAGCCAGGGGGAGGGACAGGGGAGAATAACTGAAGCTTTCTTT. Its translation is CASSQGEGQGRITEAFF.

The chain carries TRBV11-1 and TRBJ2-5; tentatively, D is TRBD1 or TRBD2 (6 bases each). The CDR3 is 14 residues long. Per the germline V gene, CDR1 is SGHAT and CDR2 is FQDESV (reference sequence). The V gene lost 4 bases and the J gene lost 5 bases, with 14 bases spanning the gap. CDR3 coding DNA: TGTGCCAGCAGCTACGGGGGCAATTCGGAGACCCAGTACTTC. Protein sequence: CASSYGGNSETQYF. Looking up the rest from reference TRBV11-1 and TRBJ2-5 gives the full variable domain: EAEVAQSPRYKITEKSQAVAFWCDPISGHATLYWYRQILGQGPELLVQFQDESVVDDSQLPKDRFSAERLKGVDSTLKIQPAELGDSAMYLCASSYGGNSETQYFGPGTRLLVL.

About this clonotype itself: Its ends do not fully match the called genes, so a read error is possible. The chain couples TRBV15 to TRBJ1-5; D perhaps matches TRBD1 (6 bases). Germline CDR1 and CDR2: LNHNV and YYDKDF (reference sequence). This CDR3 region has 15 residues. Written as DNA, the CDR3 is TGTGCCACCAGTAGAGATCTAACAGGGACCCAGCCCCAGCATTTT. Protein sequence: CATSRDLTGTQPQHF.

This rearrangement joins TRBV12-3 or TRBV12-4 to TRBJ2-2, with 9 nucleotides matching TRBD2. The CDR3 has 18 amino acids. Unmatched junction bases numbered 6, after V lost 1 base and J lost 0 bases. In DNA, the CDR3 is TGTGCCAGCAGTTTAGGGTGGACTAGCGTTCCGAACACCGGGGAGCTGTTTTTT. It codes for CASSLGWTSVPNTGELFF.

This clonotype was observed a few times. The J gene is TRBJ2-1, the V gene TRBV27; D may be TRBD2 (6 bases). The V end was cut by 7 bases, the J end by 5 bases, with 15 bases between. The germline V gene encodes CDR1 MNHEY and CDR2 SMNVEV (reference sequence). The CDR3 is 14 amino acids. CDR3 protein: CASNGAGPDNEQFF. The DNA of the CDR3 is TGTGCCAGCAATGGGGCGGGACCGGACAATGAGCAGTTCTTC.

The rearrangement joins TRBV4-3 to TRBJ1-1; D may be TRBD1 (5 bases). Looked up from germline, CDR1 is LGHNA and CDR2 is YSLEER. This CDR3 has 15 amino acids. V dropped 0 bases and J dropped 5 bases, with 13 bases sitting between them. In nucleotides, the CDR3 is TGCGCCAGCAGCCAAGATCAAGAGGGGAGAACTGAAGCTTTCTTT. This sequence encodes CASSQDQEGRTEAFF.

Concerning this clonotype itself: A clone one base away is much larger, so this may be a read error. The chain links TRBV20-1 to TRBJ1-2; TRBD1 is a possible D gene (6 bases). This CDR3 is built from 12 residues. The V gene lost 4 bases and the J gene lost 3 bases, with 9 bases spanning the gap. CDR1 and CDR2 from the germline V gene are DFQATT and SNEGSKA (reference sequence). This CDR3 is CSATQGHYGYTF. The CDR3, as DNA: TGCAGTGCTACCCAGGGGCACTATGGCTACACCTTC.

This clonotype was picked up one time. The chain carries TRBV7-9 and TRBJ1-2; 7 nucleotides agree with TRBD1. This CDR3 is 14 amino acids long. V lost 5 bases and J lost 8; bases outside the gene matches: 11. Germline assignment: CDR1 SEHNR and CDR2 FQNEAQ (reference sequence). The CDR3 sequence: CASSLSEQGKGYTF. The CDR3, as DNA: TGTGCCAGCAGCCTTTCCGAACAGGGGAAGGGCTACACCTTC.

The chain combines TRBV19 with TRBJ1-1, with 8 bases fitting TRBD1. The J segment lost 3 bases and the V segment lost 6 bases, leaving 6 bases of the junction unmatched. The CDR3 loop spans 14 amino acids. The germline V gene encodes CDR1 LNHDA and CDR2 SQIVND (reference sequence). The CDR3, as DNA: TGTGCCAGTAGACTGACAGGGGACGACACTGAAGCTTTCTTT. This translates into CASRLTGDDTEAFF.

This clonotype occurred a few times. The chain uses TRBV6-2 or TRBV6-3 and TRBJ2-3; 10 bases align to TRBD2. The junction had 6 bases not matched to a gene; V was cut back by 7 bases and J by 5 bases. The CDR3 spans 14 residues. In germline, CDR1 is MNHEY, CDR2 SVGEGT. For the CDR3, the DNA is TGTGCCAGCATGTCTAGCGGGAGAAAAGATACGCAGTATTTT. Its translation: CASMSSGRKDTQYF.

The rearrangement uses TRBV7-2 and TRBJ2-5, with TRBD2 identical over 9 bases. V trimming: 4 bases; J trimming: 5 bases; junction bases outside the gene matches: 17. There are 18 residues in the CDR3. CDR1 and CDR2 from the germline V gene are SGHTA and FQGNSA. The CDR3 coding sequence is TGTGCCAGCAGCTCCCCCGGGGGTAGCGGGAGTTCGTGGGAGACCCAGTACTTC. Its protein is CASSSPGGSGSSWETQYF. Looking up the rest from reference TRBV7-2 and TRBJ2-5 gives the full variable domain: GAGVSQSPSNKVTEKGKDVELRCDPISGHTALYWYRQSLGQGLEFLIYFQGNSAPDKSGLPSDRFSAERTGGSVSTLTIQRTQQEDSAVYLCASSSPGGSGSSWETQYFGPGTRLLVL.

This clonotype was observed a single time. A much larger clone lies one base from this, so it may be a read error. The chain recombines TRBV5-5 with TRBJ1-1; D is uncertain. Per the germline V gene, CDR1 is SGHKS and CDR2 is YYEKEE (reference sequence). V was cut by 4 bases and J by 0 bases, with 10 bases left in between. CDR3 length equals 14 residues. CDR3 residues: CASSVQRMNTEAFF. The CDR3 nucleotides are TGTGCCAGCAGCGTGCAGCGCATGAACACTGAAGCTTTCTTT.

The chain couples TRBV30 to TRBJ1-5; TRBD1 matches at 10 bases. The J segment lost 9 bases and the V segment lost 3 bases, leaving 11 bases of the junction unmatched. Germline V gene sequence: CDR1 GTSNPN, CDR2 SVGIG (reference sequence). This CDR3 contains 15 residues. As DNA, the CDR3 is TGTGCCTGGAGCCCGGGACAGGGGAAGAAAAGGCCCCAGCATTTT. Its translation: CAWSPGQGKKRPQHF.

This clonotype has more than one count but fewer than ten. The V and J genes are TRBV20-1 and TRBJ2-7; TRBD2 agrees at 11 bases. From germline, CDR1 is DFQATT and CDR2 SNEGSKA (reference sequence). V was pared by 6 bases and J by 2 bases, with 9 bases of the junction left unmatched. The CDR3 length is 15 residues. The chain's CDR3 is CSATAGTSGTYEQYF. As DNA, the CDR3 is TGCAGTGCAACCGCCGGGACTAGCGGAACCTACGAGCAGTACTTC.

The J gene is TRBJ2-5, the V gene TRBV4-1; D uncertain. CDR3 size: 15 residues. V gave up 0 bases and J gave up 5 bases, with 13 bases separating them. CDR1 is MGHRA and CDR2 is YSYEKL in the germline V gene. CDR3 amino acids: CASSQDLWSRETQYF. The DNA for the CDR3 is TGCGCCAGCAGCCAAGATCTGTGGAGCCGGGAGACCCAGTACTTC.

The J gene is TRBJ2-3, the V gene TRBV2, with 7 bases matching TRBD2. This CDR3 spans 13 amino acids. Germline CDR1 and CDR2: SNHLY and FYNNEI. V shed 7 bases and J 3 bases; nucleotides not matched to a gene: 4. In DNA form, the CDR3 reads TGTGCCAGCATCGGTAGCGGGACAGATACGCAGTATTTT. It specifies CASIGSGTDTQYF.

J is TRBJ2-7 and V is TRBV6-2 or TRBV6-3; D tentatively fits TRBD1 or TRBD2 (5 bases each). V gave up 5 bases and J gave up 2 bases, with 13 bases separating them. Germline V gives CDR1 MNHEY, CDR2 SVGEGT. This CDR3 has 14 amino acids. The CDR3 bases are TGTGCCAGCAGTAATCGGGACGGCCCCTACGAGCAGTACTTC. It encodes CASSNRDGPYEQYF.

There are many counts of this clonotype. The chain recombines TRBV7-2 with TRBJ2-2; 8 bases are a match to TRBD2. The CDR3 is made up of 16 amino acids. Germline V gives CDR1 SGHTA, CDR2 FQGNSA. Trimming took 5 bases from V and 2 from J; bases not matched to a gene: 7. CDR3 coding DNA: TGTGCCAGCAGCCCTACTAGCGGAGCTAACACCGGGGAGCTGTTTTTT. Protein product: CASSPTSGANTGELFF.

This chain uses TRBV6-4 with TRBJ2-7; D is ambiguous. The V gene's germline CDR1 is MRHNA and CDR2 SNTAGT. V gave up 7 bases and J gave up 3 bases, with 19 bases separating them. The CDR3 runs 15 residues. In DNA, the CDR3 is TGTGCCAGCACCCCGGACCTTTTTCCCCTCTACGAGCAGTACTTC. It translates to CASTPDLFPLYEQYF.

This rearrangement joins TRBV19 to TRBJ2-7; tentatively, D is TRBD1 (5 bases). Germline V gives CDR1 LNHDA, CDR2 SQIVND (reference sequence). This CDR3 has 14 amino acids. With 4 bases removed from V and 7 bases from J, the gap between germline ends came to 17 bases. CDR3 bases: TGTGCCAGTAGTAGGCGGCAGGGCGACAATGAGCAGTACTTC. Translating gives CASSRRQGDNEQYF.